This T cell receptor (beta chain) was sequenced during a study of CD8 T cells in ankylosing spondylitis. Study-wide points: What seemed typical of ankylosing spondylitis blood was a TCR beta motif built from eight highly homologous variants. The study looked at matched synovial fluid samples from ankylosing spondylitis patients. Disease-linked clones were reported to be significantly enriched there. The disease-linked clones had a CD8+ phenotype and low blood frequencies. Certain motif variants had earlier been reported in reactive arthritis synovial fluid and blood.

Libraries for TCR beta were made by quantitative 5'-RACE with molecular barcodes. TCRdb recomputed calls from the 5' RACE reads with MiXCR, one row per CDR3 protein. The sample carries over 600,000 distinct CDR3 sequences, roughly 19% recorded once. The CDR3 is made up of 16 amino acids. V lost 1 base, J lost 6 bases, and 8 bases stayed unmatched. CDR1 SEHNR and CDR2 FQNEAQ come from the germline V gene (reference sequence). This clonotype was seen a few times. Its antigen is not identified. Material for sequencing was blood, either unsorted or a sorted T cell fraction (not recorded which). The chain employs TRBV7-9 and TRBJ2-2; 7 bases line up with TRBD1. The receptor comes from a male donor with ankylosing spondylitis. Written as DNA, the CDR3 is TGTGCCAGCAGCTTAGAGGGGGCAGTCCAGCCCGGGGAGCTGTTTTTT. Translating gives CASSLEGAVQPGELFF.